This T cell receptor (beta chain) appears in the sequencing data of a study of T cell changes during pregnancy in multiple sclerosis. Clones were sequenced by immunoSEQ multiplex PCR, and TCRdb holds only the in-frame ones, with some missing. Counted here are roughly 14,000 clones, roughly 85% occurring once; the ten biggest clones make up roughly a fifth. V was clipped by 5 bases and J by 6 bases; unmatched bases: 4. This CDR3 has 14 amino acids. Germline CDR1 is MNHEY and CDR2 is SMNVEV (reference sequence). Sample: CD8+ T cells from peripheral blood mononuclear cells, taken in the first trimester of pregnancy. The TCR sequence derives from a female donor with multiple sclerosis, enrolled in a pregnancy study. This chain joins TRBV27 and TRBJ2-2, with 9 positions matching TRBD1. The CDR3 region is CASSGTGRPGELFF. The CDR3 region has the DNA TGTGCCAGCAGTGGGACAGGGCGCCCCGGGGAGCTGTTTTTT.